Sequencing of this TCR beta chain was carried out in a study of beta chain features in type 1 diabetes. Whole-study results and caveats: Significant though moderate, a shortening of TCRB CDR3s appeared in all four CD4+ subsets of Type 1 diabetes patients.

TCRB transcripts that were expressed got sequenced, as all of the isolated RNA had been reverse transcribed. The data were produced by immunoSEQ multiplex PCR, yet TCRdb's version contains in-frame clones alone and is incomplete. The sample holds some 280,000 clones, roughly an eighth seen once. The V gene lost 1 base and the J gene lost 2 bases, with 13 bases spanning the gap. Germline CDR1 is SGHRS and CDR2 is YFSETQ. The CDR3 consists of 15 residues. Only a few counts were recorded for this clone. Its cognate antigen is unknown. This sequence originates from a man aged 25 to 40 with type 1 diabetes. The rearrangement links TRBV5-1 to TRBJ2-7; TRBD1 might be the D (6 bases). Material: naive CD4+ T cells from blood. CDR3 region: CASSLSWTVTYEQYF. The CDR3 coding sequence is TGCGCCAGCAGCTTGAGTTGGACAGTTACCTACGAGCAGTACTTC.